This entry lists 18 T cell receptor beta chains sequenced from one sample in a study of PD-L1 blockade in urothelial cancer. Repertoires were generated with immunoSEQ multiplex PCR, while TCRdb's copy carries only in-frame clones and drops some. The sample shows tens of thousands of clones, roughly 84% of them seen only once. Time point noted: pretreatment peripheral blood. The material sequenced was PBMCs, taken around atezolizumab (anti-PD-L1) treatment. These receptors were taken from a woman in her 70s with urothelial cancer.

This clone was picked up one time. The chain combines TRBV5-6 with TRBJ2-3; 11 bases map to TRBD1. CDR3 size: 14 residues. J lost 4 bases, V lost 4 bases, and 2 bases had no gene match. CDR1 and CDR2 (germline): SGHDT, YYEEEE. In nucleotides, the CDR3 is TGTGCCAGCAGCCCGGGACAGGGGGCAGATACGCAGTATTTT. Translation: CASSPGQGADTQYF.

This sequence joins TRBV5-4 and TRBJ2-1; D may be TRBD1 (6 bases). Germline loops: CDR1 SGHNT, CDR2 YYREEE (reference sequence). Trimming took 4 bases from V and 1 from J, leaving 9 bases between them. The CDR3 runs to 14 residues. The CDR3 DNA follows: TGTGCCAGCAGCCCCACAGGGTCCTACAATGAGCAGTTCTTC. It translates to CASSPTGSYNEQFF.

This chain uses TRBV10-2 with TRBJ1-1; 8 bases line up with TRBD1. J was trimmed by 1 base and V by 7 bases; bases with no gene match: 8. The CDR3 extends over 15 amino acids. CDR1 is WSHSY, CDR2 SAAADI, per germline. This CDR3 reads CASTETGQGNTEAFF. The DNA of the CDR3 is TGCGCCAGCACCGAGACAGGACAGGGGAACACTGAAGCTTTCTTT.

The chain is built from TRBV18 and TRBJ1-1; D is ambiguous. The CDR3 length is 16 residues. Looked up from germline, CDR1 is KGHSH and CDR2 is LQKENI. V lost 2 bases to trimming and J lost 11 bases, with 24 bases between them. The CDR3 reads CASSPSVLSGGSWAFF. CDR3 coding DNA: TGTGCCAGCTCACCAAGCGTGCTAAGCGGAGGGAGTTGGGCTTTCTTT.

This chain connects TRBV4-1 to TRBJ2-3, with 15 nucleotides matching TRBD2. The CDR3 covers 17 residues. Germline trimming cut 1 base from V and 5 bases from J; bases unmatched to any gene: 4. Germline V lookup: CDR1 MGHRA, CDR2 YSYEKL. The CDR3 DNA is TGCGCCAGCAGCCAAGCAGGACTAGCGGGAGGGGAAGATACGCAGTATTTT. This codes for CASSQAGLAGGEDTQYF.

The rearrangement uses TRBV30 and TRBJ2-2; D is perhaps TRBD1 (6 bases). With 0 bases removed from V and 7 bases from J, the gap between germline ends came to 9 bases. Per germline, CDR1 GTSNPN and CDR2 SVGIG (reference sequence). The CDR3 length is 13 residues. CDR3 sequence (DNA): TGTGCCTGGAGTGTACAGGGTCTCGGGGAGCTGTTTTTT. It is translated as CAWSVQGLGELFF.

This rearrangement joins TRBV6-1 to TRBJ1-2; TRBD1 agrees at 8 bases. This CDR3 contains 18 residues. V gave up 2 bases and J gave up 2 bases; unmatched junction bases: 13. Per germline, CDR1 MNHNS and CDR2 SASEGT. DNA for the CDR3: TGTGCCAGCAGTGAACTCGGGACAGGAGGGGGGATCAACTATGGCTACACCTTC. Its protein is CASSELGTGGGINYGYTF.

The V call is TRBV7-2, the J call TRBJ1-2; D perhaps matches TRBD1 (6 bases). Germline values: CDR1 SGHTA, CDR2 FQGNSA. V was clipped by 5 bases and J by 2 bases, with 9 bases between them. This CDR3 contains 13 residues. CDR3 amino acids: CASSRTGNYGYTF. CDR3 DNA sequence: TGTGCCAGCAGCCGAACAGGGAACTATGGCTACACCTTC.

The rearrangement uses TRBV6-1 and TRBJ1-5, with TRBD1 identical over 7 bases. The V and J ends lost 3 bases and 4 bases, in that order; junction bases with no gene match: 6. The CDR3 runs 15 residues. The V gene's germline CDR1 is MNHNS and CDR2 SASEGT. The CDR3 DNA is TGTGCCAGCAGTGACAGACAGGGCCTTAATCAGCCCCAGCATTTT. This translates into CASSDRQGLNQPQHF.

The chain combines TRBV19 with TRBJ2-7; possibly TRBD2 for D (5 bases). The CDR3 runs 13 residues. V was cut by 2 bases and J by 6 bases, with 11 bases left in between. Germline assignment: CDR1 LNHDA and CDR2 SQIVND (reference sequence). DNA of the CDR3: TGTGCCAGTAGTATAACGCTAGCTGGCGAGCAGTACTTC. As protein: CASSITLAGEQYF.

The V and J genes are TRBV5-6 and TRBJ2-7; TRBD1 might be the D (8 bases). The CDR3 contains 15 residues. Germline V lookup: CDR1 SGHDT, CDR2 YYEEEE. Trimming left V 4 bases short and J 3 bases short, with 17 bases between. CDR3 protein: CASSDGQGGSYEQYF. CDR3 sequence (DNA): TGTGCCAGCAGCGATGGACAGGGCGGGAGCTACGAGCAGTACTTC.

The V call is TRBV5-1, the J call TRBJ1-4; 7 bases fit TRBD1. Germline V gene data show CDR1 as SGHRS and CDR2 as YFSETQ. Trimming removed 0 bases from V and 4 bases from J; junction bases left unmatched: 6. The CDR3 consists of 16 residues. DNA of the CDR3: TGCGCCAGCAGCTTGGACAGGGGAATGGTTAATGAAAAACTGTTTTTT. This sequence encodes CASSLDRGMVNEKLFF.

V and J are TRBV6-1 and TRBJ2-2; 8 positions agree with TRBD1. The V gene end was trimmed by 4 bases and the J gene end by 7 bases; junction bases not matched to a gene: 8. The CDR3 has 15 residues. Germline V lookup: CDR1 MNHNS, CDR2 SASEGT. In DNA form, the CDR3 reads TGTGCCAGCAGTGGTAGGACAGGGCTTTACGGGGAGCTGTTTTTT. Protein sequence: CASSGRTGLYGELFF.

The V and J genes are TRBV9 and TRBJ1-1; no clear D. The CDR3 is 12 residues long. CDR1 and CDR2 (germline): SGDLS, YYNGEE. The ends were cut back, 4 bases at V and 10 bases at J, with 14 bases in the middle. The CDR3, as DNA: TGTGCCAGCAGCCCCAGAGAGCGCGGAGCTTTCTTT. Residues: CASSPRERGAFF.

The chain carries TRBV18 and TRBJ2-7; 8 bases align to TRBD1. The CDR3 sequence is 15 residues long. V dropped 3 bases and J dropped 5; count of bases not matched to a gene: 9. Germline CDR1 reads KGHSH; CDR2 reads LQKENI. The CDR3 DNA sequence: TGTGCCAGCTCACCGGGAGCAGGGGGCATGGACGAGCAGTACTTC. Its protein is CASSPGAGGMDEQYF. The full variable domain, with the rest looked up from reference TRBV18 and TRBJ2-7, is NAGVMQNPRHLVRRRGQEARLRCSPMKGHSHVYWYRQLPEEGLKFMVYLQKENIIDESGMPKERFSAEFPKEGPSILRIQQVVRGDSAAYFCASSPGAGGMDEQYFGPGTRLTVT.

The chain recombines TRBV9 with TRBJ2-5; D remains unclear. The length of the CDR3 is 15 residues. Germline CDR1 is SGDLS and CDR2 is YYNGEE. Trimming pared 4 bases from V and 3 bases from J, leaving 16 bases between. CDR3: CASSLTLREEETQYF. The CDR3, as DNA: TGTGCCAGCAGCCTCACGTTAAGAGAGGAAGAGACCCAGTACTTC.

In this sample, this clone turned up a few times. The V call is TRBV7-8, the J call TRBJ1-1; a possible D gene is TRBD1 (6 bases). In germline, CDR1 is SGHVS, CDR2 FQNEAQ. Trimming removed 1 base from V and 5 bases from J, with 11 bases in between. The CDR3 extends over 14 amino acids. As DNA, the CDR3 is TGTGCCAGCAGCTTAGTGGGACAAGGAACTGAAGCTTTCTTT. Protein sequence: CASSLVGQGTEAFF.

CDR3 coding DNA: TGTGCCAGCAGCTTGGACTTTTCGCCTAACAATGAGCAGTTCTTC. It is translated as CASSLDFSPNNEQFF. The rearrangement joins TRBV5-4 to TRBJ2-1; unclear D gene. The CDR3 runs to 15 residues. Trimming cost V 0 bases and J 5 bases, with 12 bases left between them. CDR1 SGHNT and CDR2 YYREEE come from the germline V gene (reference sequence).